The 21 T cell receptor beta chains listed next were all sequenced from one sample in a study of blood T cells in healthy people across ages. A second PCR of roughly 7 to 11 cycles used a sample-barcoded 5' primer and a J-beta primer mix. MiXCR, run by TCRdb on the 5' RACE reads, gives a single entry per CDR3 protein. Of over 550,000 distinct CDR3 sequences in the sample, under 30% were seen once. The sample taken for sequencing was blood. These receptors were collected from a woman aged 80 or over in good health.

This clonotype was seen many times. This chain uses TRBV5-5 with TRBJ2-4; D is possibly TRBD2 (5 bases). This CDR3 has 16 amino acids. In germline, CDR1 is SGHKS, CDR2 YYEKEE (reference sequence). V dropped 4 bases and J dropped 1 base, with 15 bases sitting between them. CDR3 DNA: TGTGCCAGCAGCACCCCAGGTGGCGGGGCCAAAAACATTCAGTACTTC. Translated, it gives CASSTPGGGAKNIQYF.

The DNA for the CDR3 is TGTGCCAGCACCTCCGCGGCTAGCGGGAGTTTCTACGAGCAGTACTTC. Protein: CASTSAASGSFYEQYF. The V call is TRBV28, the J call TRBJ2-7; 10 positions agree with TRBD2. V was clipped by 7 bases and J by 3 bases; unmatched bases: 12. This CDR3 has 16 residues. Germline CDR1 reads MDHEN; CDR2 reads SYDVKM.

This clonotype was seen many times. The genes are TRBV7-2 and TRBJ1-6, with TRBD1 matching over 9 bases. Losses at the gene ends were 2 bases for V and 9 bases for J; bases not matched to a gene: 2. Germline-derived CDR1 and CDR2 are SGHTA and FQGNSA. The CDR3 length is 14 residues. The CDR3 coding sequence is TGTGCCAGCAGCTTAAAGACAGGGGGTTCACCCCTCCACTTT. Translating gives CASSLKTGGSPLHF.

This chain joins TRBV7-2 and TRBJ1-3; D not resolved. V dropped 1 base and J dropped 3 bases, with 4 bases sitting between them. This CDR3 spans 13 amino acids. Per germline, CDR1 SGHTA and CDR2 FQGNSA. DNA of the CDR3: TGTGCCAGCAGCTTAGGACTTGGAAACACCATATATTTT. Its protein product is CASSLGLGNTIYF.

This clonotype appeared a few times. The V gene is TRBV20-1, the J gene TRBJ2-3, with D possibly TRBD2 on 7 matching bases. Trimming removed 1 base from V and 6 bases from J, with 20 bases in between. The CDR3 has 16 residues. CDR1 DFQATT and CDR2 SNEGSKA come from the germline V gene (reference sequence). The CDR3 loop reads CSARVARGGTRDTQYF. CDR3 nucleotides: TGCAGTGCTAGAGTGGCGAGGGGGGGGACTCGGGATACGCAGTATTTT.

This clonotype was found once. The V gene is TRBV7-2, the J gene TRBJ1-2; 7 positions match TRBD1. CDR1 and CDR2 (germline): SGHTA, FQGNSA. The length of the CDR3 is 13 residues. V lost 4 bases to trimming and J lost 7 bases; unmatched junction nucleotides: 6. The CDR3 DNA reads TGTGCCAGCAGCTACGACAGGGTGACTGGCTACACCTTC. Translating gives CASSYDRVTGYTF. The full variable domain, in which reference TRBV7-2 and TRBJ1-2 provide the parts outside the CDR3, is GAGVSQSPSNKVTEKGKDVELRCDPISGHTALYWYRQSLGQGLEFLIYFQGNSAPDKSGLPSDRFSAERTGGSVSTLTIQRTQQEDSAVYLCASSYDRVTGYTFGSGTRLTVV.

Only one count was recorded for this clonotype. V and J are TRBV6-6 and TRBJ1-1; D remains ambiguous. Germline CDR1 is MNHNY and CDR2 is SVGAGI (reference sequence). Trimming took off 2 bases at V and 6 bases at J, with 13 bases between the two ends. CDR3 length equals 14 residues. DNA of the CDR3: TGTGCCAGCAGTTACATAGGGCAGTACGCTGAAGCTTTCTTT. It is translated as CASSYIGQYAEAFF.

This clonotype was recorded at least ten times. The chain combines TRBV5-1 with TRBJ1-6, with 7 bases aligning to TRBD1. The CDR3 covers 16 residues. J lost 4 bases, V lost 4 bases, and 8 bases had no gene match. CDR1 is SGHRS, CDR2 YFSETQ, per germline. CDR3 region: CASSPSGTAYNSPLHF. The CDR3 DNA is TGCGCCAGCAGCCCGTCCGGGACAGCTTATAATTCACCCCTCCACTTT.

This clonotype has at least ten counts. V gene TRBV12-3 or TRBV12-4 combines with J gene TRBJ2-3, with 8 bases aligning to TRBD2. V lost 3 bases to trimming and J lost 0 bases; unmatched junction nucleotides: 2. This CDR3 has 15 amino acids. The CDR3 protein is CASSFSGASTDTQYF. DNA of the CDR3: TGTGCCAGCAGTTTTAGCGGGGCTAGCACAGATACGCAGTATTTT.

Ten or more counts support this clonotype. The chain employs TRBV4-3 and TRBJ1-1; D is perhaps TRBD1 (5 bases). There are 14 residues in the CDR3. V gave up 2 bases and J gave up 1 base, with 8 bases separating them. Germline loops: CDR1 LGHNA, CDR2 YSLEER. CDR3 nucleotide sequence: TGCGCCAGCAGCCAACGGACAAAGAACACTGAAGCTTTCTTT. Its translation: CASSQRTKNTEAFF.

A few counts support this clonotype. The chain joins TRBV13 to TRBJ1-2; D uncertain. V was shortened by 4 bases and J by 3 bases, with 15 bases between the two germline ends. This CDR3 is 15 amino acids long. Germline loops: CDR1 PRHDT, CDR2 FYEKMQ (reference sequence). The CDR3 here is CASSSRQRTDYGYTF. Written as DNA, the CDR3 is TGTGCCAGCAGCTCTCGACAACGAACAGACTATGGCTACACCTTC.

The J gene is TRBJ2-7, the V gene TRBV21-1; TRBD1 is taken as the D call from the table, unchecked against the DNA. TRBV21-1 counts as a pseudogene. The CDR3 length is 16 residues. The CDR3 sequence: CASSKTGRGRPYEQYF. Here the CDR3 DNA reads TGTGCCAGCAGCAAAACTGGGCGGGGGCGACCCTACGAGCAGTACTTC.

This clonotype was found a few times. A much bigger clone sits one base away, suggesting this may be a read error. The CDR3 reads CASSPGDRGYGYTF. DNA of the CDR3: TGCGCCAGCAGCCCCGGGGACAGGGGTTATGGCTACACCTTC. This chain uses TRBV5-1 with TRBJ1-2; 10 bases match TRBD1. Germline lookup yields CDR1 SGHRS and CDR2 YFSETQ. This CDR3 is 14 amino acids long. Trimming took 4 bases from V and 5 from J; bases not matched to a gene: 5.

The chain links TRBV9 to TRBJ2-3; D is uncertain. Germline values: CDR1 SGDLS, CDR2 YYNGEE. The V end was cut by 1 base, the J end by 14 bases, with 17 bases between. This CDR3 contains 13 residues. The CDR3 sequence: CASSVPPGKARYF. CDR3 DNA: TGTGCCAGCAGCGTACCCCCGGGTAAGGCGCGGTATTTT.

The V and J genes are TRBV5-6 and TRBJ1-1, with TRBD1 matching over 8 bases. V lost 3 bases to trimming and J lost 0 bases; unmatched junction nucleotides: 7. The length of the CDR3 is 16 residues. The V gene's germline CDR1 is SGHDT and CDR2 YYEEEE. CDR3 bases: TGTGCCAGCAGCTCGCCGACAGGGGCAGTGAACACTGAAGCTTTCTTT. Encoded protein: CASSSPTGAVNTEAFF.

This clonotype occurred many times. This may come from a read error, since a much larger clone is one base off. The rearrangement uses TRBV2 and TRBJ2-7; D gene unclear. This CDR3 is 11 amino acids long. Germline V gene lookup returns CDR1 SNHLY and CDR2 FYNNEI. Trimming took 3 bases from V and 2 from J, leaving 2 bases between them. This CDR3 is CASSDAYEQYF. The DNA for the CDR3 is TGTGCCAGCAGTGACGCCTACGAGCAGTACTTC.

This clonotype has just a few counts. V gene TRBV30 combines with J gene TRBJ2-5; 8 bases are a match to TRBD1. The CDR3 covers 14 residues. CDR1 and CDR2 (germline): GTSNPN, SVGIG (reference sequence). V gave up 2 bases and J gave up 4 bases; unmatched junction bases: 6. CDR3 in amino acids: CAWSQDRVRETQYF. Here the CDR3 DNA reads TGTGCCTGGAGTCAGGACAGGGTCCGAGAGACCCAGTACTTC.

This clonotype has at least ten counts. The chain is built from TRBV24-1 and TRBJ2-3; 8 nucleotides agree with TRBD2. Germline loops: CDR1 KGHDR, CDR2 SFDVKD. The CDR3 runs to 15 residues. J gave up 6 bases and V 1 base, and 5 bases lay outside the gene matches. The DNA for the CDR3 is TGTGCCACCAGTGATTTTGCGGGGGGTTCGGATACGCAGTATTTT. Its translation is CATSDFAGGSDTQYF.

This clonotype was counted at least ten times. The chain joins TRBV6-2 or TRBV6-3 to TRBJ2-7, with no clear D. The germline V gene has CDR1 MNHEY and CDR2 SVGEGT. CDR3 length: 12 residues. Between the trimmed V and J ends, which lost 7 bases and 4 bases, there was a span of 11 bases. Written as DNA, the CDR3 is TGTGCCAGCACCTATGACGGTTACGAGCAGTACTTC. Its translation: CASTYDGYEQYF.

Concerning this clonotype itself: At one end the junction does not follow the germline gene, possibly because of a read error. The V gene is TRBV12-3 or TRBV12-4, the J gene TRBJ2-3; perhaps TRBD2 as D (6 bases). The CDR3 has 16 amino acids. The CDR3 reads CASSLARGALTDTQYF. The DNA for the CDR3 is TGTGCCAGCAGCTTAGCTCGCGGGGCCCTCACAGATACGCAGTATTTT.

This clonotype was observed a handful of times. This rearrangement joins TRBV7-2 to TRBJ1-6; 7 nucleotides align to TRBD1. The CDR3 has 17 amino acids. Germline CDR1 reads SGHTA; CDR2 reads FQGNSA. V shed 5 bases, J shed 0 bases, and the junction held 7 bases outside the gene matches. CDR3 sequence reads: CASSRDRASSYNSPLHF. In DNA form, the CDR3 reads TGTGCCAGCAGCCGCGACAGGGCCAGCTCCTATAATTCACCCCTCCACTTT.